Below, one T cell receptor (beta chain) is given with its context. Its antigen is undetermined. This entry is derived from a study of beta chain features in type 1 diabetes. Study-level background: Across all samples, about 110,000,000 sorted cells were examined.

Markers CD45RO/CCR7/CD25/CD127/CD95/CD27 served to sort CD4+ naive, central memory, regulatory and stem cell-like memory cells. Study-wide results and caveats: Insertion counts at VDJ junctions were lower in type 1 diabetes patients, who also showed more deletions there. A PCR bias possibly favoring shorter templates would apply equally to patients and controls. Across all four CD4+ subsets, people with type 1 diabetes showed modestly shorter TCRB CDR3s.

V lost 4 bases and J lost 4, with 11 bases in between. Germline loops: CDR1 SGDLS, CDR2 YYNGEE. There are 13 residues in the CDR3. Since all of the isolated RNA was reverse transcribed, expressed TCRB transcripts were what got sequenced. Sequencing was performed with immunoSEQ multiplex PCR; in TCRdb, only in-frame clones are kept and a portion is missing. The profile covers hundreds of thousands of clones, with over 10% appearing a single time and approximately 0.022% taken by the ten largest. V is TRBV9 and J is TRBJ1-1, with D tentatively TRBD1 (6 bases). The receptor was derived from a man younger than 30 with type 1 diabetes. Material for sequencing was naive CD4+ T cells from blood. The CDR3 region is CASSLTGLTEAFF. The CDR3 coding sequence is TGTGCCAGCAGCTTAACAGGGCTCACTGAAGCTTTCTTT.